This T cell receptor beta chain is from a study of cytomegalovirus exposure and HLA in healthy donors. Sequencing was performed with immunoSEQ multiplex PCR; in TCRdb, only in-frame clones are kept and a portion is missing. Counted here are some 170,000 clones, about 90% occurring once; the ten biggest clones make up 5% to 7%. Trimming took 0 bases from V and 0 from J; bases not matched to a gene: 3. This CDR3 comprises 16 residues. Germline values: CDR1 LGHNA, CDR2 YSLEER. Source material: PBMCs. The sequence was obtained from a woman in her twenties or thirties in good health and CMV-seronegative. J is TRBJ2-3 and V is TRBV4-3; 7 bases agree with TRBD2. In DNA form, the CDR3 reads TGCGCCAGCAGCCAAGAATCTAGCGGCAGCACAGATACGCAGTATTTT. It codes for CASSQESSGSTDTQYF.